Below, 10 T cell receptor beta chains from the same sample are listed, as sequenced in a study of cytomegalovirus exposure and HLA in healthy donors. Primers included in the PCR were 60 Vbeta and 13 Jbeta primers. Here immunoSEQ multiplex PCR was the method, and the copy in TCRdb shows in-frame clones only, minus some. The sample yields more than 45,000 clones, approximately 70% seen once. Input material: PBMCs. These TCRs come from a man aged 30 to 45 in good health and CMV-seronegative.

The chain combines TRBV6-1 with TRBJ1-2; the D is unclear. The CDR3 runs to 14 residues. Germline CDR1 is MNHNS and CDR2 is SASEGT. V was trimmed by 1 base and J by 3 bases, leaving 9 bases between them. In nucleotides, the CDR3 is TGTGCCAGCAGTGAAGTCGGAGCCTACTATGGCTACACCTTC. Translated: CASSEVGAYYGYTF.

V is TRBV6-6 and J is TRBJ1-1; D gene ambiguous. Germline V gene sequence: CDR1 MNHNY, CDR2 SVGAGI (reference sequence). Between the trimmed V and J ends, which lost 6 bases and 5 bases, there was a span of 13 bases. CDR3 length: 13 amino acids. CDR3 DNA: TGTGCCAGCAGCGTAGAGTACCTTACTGAAGCTTTCTTT. This sequence encodes CASSVEYLTEAFF.

The rearrangement links TRBV5-6 to TRBJ1-5; 7 bases fit TRBD1. The trim removed 1 base at V and 3 bases at J, leaving 1 base unmatched. There are 14 residues in the CDR3. Per germline, CDR1 SGHDT and CDR2 YYEEEE. CDR3 bases: TGTGCCAGCAGCTTGACAGGGGTCAATCAGCCCCAGCATTTT. This sequence encodes CASSLTGVNQPQHF.

The genes are TRBV30 and TRBJ2-7; TRBD2 agrees at 10 bases. The CDR3 is made up of 13 amino acids. The germline gives CDR1 GTSNPN, CDR2 SVGIG (reference sequence). Losses at the gene ends were 5 bases for V and 7 bases for J; bases not matched to a gene: 8. Here the CDR3 DNA reads TGTGCCTGGGCCCCGGGACTAGCGAATGAGCAGTACTTC. It yields the protein CAWAPGLANEQYF.

The V gene is TRBV10-1, the J gene TRBJ2-2; D gene unclear. V was trimmed by 7 bases and J by 7 bases, leaving 4 bases between them. CDR1 and CDR2 from the germline V gene are WNHNN and SYGVQD (reference sequence). CDR3 length: 10 residues. The CDR3 sequence: CASTRGELFF. CDR3 DNA sequence: TGCGCCAGCACCCGCGGGGAGCTGTTTTTT.

The V and J genes are TRBV5-6 and TRBJ2-7; TRBD1 aligns across 8 bases. J lost 2 bases, V lost 5 bases, and 6 bases had no gene match. CDR1 SGHDT and CDR2 YYEEEE come from the germline V gene. This CDR3 spans 14 amino acids. This chain's CDR3 is CASRNLGQAYEQYF. The CDR3 nucleotides read TGTGCCAGCAGAAATCTGGGACAGGCCTACGAGCAGTACTTC.

The chain is built from TRBV27 and TRBJ2-7; 10 bases match TRBD2. V was clipped by 5 bases and J by 0 bases; unmatched bases: 10. Germline CDR1 reads MNHEY; CDR2 reads SMNVEV (reference sequence). This CDR3 has 17 residues. The CDR3 is CASSPNPRLAGSYEQYF. For the CDR3, the DNA is TGTGCCAGCAGTCCCAACCCCCGACTAGCGGGCTCCTACGAGCAGTACTTC.

This clone was seen only a few times. The chain carries TRBV5-1 and TRBJ2-3, with TRBD1 matching 9 bases. The V and J ends lost 3 bases and 0 bases, in that order; junction bases with no gene match: 5. CDR1 SGHRS and CDR2 YFSETQ come from the germline V gene. The CDR3 is 16 residues long. The CDR3 region is CASSYTGGLSTDTQYF. For the CDR3, the DNA is TGCGCCAGCAGCTATACAGGGGGCCTTAGCACAGATACGCAGTATTTT.

This clone was detected only a few times. The rearrangement links TRBV5-1 to TRBJ1-1; perhaps TRBD1 as D (5 bases). The V end was cut by 4 bases, the J end by 4 bases, with 20 bases between. Germline V gene sequence: CDR1 SGHRS, CDR2 YFSETQ. The length of the CDR3 is 16 residues. CDR3 coding DNA: TGCGCCAGCAGCACAGAGGGACGGTGGGGGGGCACTGAAGCTTTCTTT. The encoded protein is CASSTEGRWGGTEAFF.

The CDR3 region has the DNA TGTGCCAGCAGTTCCCAGAGGACAGGGTCCTACGAGCAGTACTTC. As protein: CASSSQRTGSYEQYF. The chain carries TRBV6-1 and TRBJ2-7; 8 bases line up with TRBD1. This CDR3 has 15 amino acids. The trim removed 5 bases at V and 1 base at J, leaving 7 bases unmatched. CDR1 is MNHNS and CDR2 is SASEGT in the germline V gene.